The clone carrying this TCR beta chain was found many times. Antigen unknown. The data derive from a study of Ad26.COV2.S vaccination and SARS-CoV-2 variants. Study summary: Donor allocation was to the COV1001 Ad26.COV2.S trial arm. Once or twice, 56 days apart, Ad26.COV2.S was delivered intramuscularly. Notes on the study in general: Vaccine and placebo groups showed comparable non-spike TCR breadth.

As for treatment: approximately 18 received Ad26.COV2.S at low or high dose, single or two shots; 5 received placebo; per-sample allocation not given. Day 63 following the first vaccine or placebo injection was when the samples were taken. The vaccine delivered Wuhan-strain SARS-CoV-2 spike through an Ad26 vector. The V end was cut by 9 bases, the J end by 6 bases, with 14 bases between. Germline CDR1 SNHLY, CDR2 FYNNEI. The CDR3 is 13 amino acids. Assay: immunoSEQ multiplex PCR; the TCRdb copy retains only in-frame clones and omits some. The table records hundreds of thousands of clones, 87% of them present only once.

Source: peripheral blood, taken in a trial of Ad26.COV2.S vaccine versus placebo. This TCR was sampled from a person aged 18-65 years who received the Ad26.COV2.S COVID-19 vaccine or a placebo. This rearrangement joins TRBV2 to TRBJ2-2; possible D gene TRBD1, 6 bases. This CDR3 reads CASLQGEAGELFF. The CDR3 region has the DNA TGTGCCAGTCTACAGGGTGAGGCCGGGGAGCTGTTTTTT.